This TCR beta chain came from a study of shared clonotypes between healthy human individuals. Assay: immunoSEQ multiplex PCR; the TCRdb copy retains only in-frame clones and omits some. The sample carries 950,000 to 1,100,000 clones, about 75% recorded once. V lost 0 bases to trimming and J lost 6 bases; unmatched junction nucleotides: 11. Germline CDR1 LNHNV, CDR2 YYDKDF (reference sequence). The length of the CDR3 is 16 residues. This clonotype was obtained from a man aged 18 to 30 in good health. The V call is TRBV15, the J call TRBJ2-7, with TRBD2 matching 7 bases. What was sequenced was memory CD4+ T cells sorted from blood. The subset was: CD45RA-negative fraction. The CDR3 region is CATSRDRPGGPTEQYF. CDR3 coding DNA: TGTGCCACCAGCAGAGATCGGCCGGGAGGCCCCACCGAGCAGTACTTC.